A single sample is the source of the 17 T cell receptor beta chains below, sequenced in a study of shared clonotypes between healthy human individuals. Using immunoSEQ multiplex PCR, the repertoire was profiled, and TCRdb retains in-frame clones only, with some absent. The sample holds over 2,000,000 clones, roughly 95% seen once. Naive CD8 cells, CD45RO-negative and positively selected for CCR7, excluded terminally differentiated effector memory CD45RA+ cells. The source material was naive CD8+ T cells from PBMCs. The receptor set was obtained from a man younger than 35 in good health. Some clones in this sample may be carry-over from other donors' samples.

The J gene is TRBJ2-1, the V gene TRBV4-1; D is perhaps TRBD2 (6 bases). Germline V gives CDR1 MGHRA, CDR2 YSYEKL. V dropped 3 bases and J dropped 4 bases, with 7 bases sitting between them. The CDR3 consists of 13 residues. The CDR3: CASSQGGYNEQFF. CDR3 DNA sequence: TGCGCCAGCAGCCAGGGGGGTTACAATGAGCAGTTCTTC.

V and J are TRBV27 and TRBJ2-7, with 7 nucleotides matching TRBD2. V gave up 3 bases and J gave up 5 bases; unmatched junction bases: 10. Germline loops: CDR1 MNHEY, CDR2 SMNVEV (reference sequence). The CDR3 is 15 residues long. The CDR3 nucleotides read TGTGCCAGCAGTTTGCGAGGGAGGGTATTCGACGAGCAGTACTTC. Its translation is CASSLRGRVFDEQYF.

A single count supports this clone. The V and J genes are TRBV6-5 and TRBJ2-5, with D hard to call. Germline V gene sequence: CDR1 MNHEY, CDR2 SVGAGI. The CDR3 contains 16 residues. The V and J ends lost 0 bases and 3 bases respectively, with 14 bases between them. CDR3 nucleotides: TGTGCCAGCAGTTACTCGATTTTTTTGAAAAAAGAGACCCAGTACTTC. Protein: CASSYSIFLKKETQYF.

The chain has TRBV27 and TRBJ2-7, with D possibly being TRBD1 or TRBD2 (5 bases each). Per the germline V gene, CDR1 is MNHEY and CDR2 is SMNVEV (reference sequence). This CDR3 is 14 amino acids long. V was pared by 5 bases and J by 5 bases, with 16 bases between. The DNA of the CDR3 is TGTGCCAGCAGTGCGCTGTGGGGGAAGCACGAGCAGTACTTC. It encodes CASSALWGKHEQYF.

V and J are TRBV15 and TRBJ2-7, with D possibly TRBD2 on 5 matching bases. CDR3 length: 15 amino acids. Germline lookup yields CDR1 LNHNV and CDR2 YYDKDF (reference sequence). The ends were cut back, 6 bases at V and 1 base at J, with 16 bases in the middle. The CDR3 is CATRREYEGSYEQYF. Written as DNA, the CDR3 is TGTGCCACCAGGAGGGAGTACGAGGGTTCCTACGAGCAGTACTTC.

The V and J genes are TRBV6-5 and TRBJ1-2, with TRBD1 as a possible D gene (5 bases). Germline loops: CDR1 MNHEY, CDR2 SVGAGI. Trimming removed 4 bases at V and 7 bases at J, with 13 bases between. This CDR3 spans 13 amino acids. CDR3 bases: TGTGCCAGCAGTTCCTCGGGACCGGTTGGCTACACCTTC. Protein: CASSSSGPVGYTF.

V gene TRBV27 combines with J gene TRBJ2-7; D is ambiguous. V was clipped by 3 bases and J by 1 base, with 10 bases between them. Germline V gene lookup returns CDR1 MNHEY and CDR2 SMNVEV (reference sequence). The CDR3 length is 14 residues. The CDR3 sequence is CASSFEDRSYEQYF. The DNA of the CDR3 is TGTGCCAGCAGTTTTGAGGACCGTTCCTACGAGCAGTACTTC.

The V gene is TRBV5-6, the J gene TRBJ2-4; weak D call: TRBD1 (6 bases). Germline V gene lookup returns CDR1 SGHDT and CDR2 YYEEEE. V was shortened by 7 bases and J by 7 bases, with 6 bases between the two germline ends. The CDR3 runs 10 residues. CDR3 loop: CASGGNIQYF. The CDR3, as DNA: TGTGCCAGCGGGGGCAACATTCAGTACTTC.

The chain joins TRBV11-2 to TRBJ2-2; tentative D call: TRBD1 (6 bases). V lost 4 bases and J 1 base, leaving 19 bases between the germline ends. The CDR3 runs to 18 residues. The germline CDR1 and CDR2 sequences are SGHAT and FQNNGV. The CDR3, as DNA: TGTGCCAGCAGCTCCCGAGGGGGTGGACGGGAGAACACCGGGGAGCTGTTTTTT. Protein product: CASSSRGGGRENTGELFF.

The chain is built from TRBV11-2 and TRBJ1-1; D is possibly TRBD1 (6 bases). V lost 5 bases and J lost 0, with 19 bases in between. CDR3 length: 17 residues. Germline V gives CDR1 SGHAT, CDR2 FQNNGV. The CDR3 is CASSRDTGSPMNTEAFF. The CDR3 DNA follows: TGTGCCAGCAGCCGTGATACAGGGTCCCCGATGAACACTGAAGCTTTCTTT. The variable domain in full, with the rest retrieved from reference TRBV11-2 and TRBJ1-1, is EAGVAQSPRYKIIEKRQSVAFWCNPISGHATLYWYQQILGQGPKLLIQFQNNGVVDDSQLPKDRFSAERLKGVDSTLKIQPAKLEDSAVYLCASSRDTGSPMNTEAFFGQGTRLTVV.

The chain recombines TRBV6-6 with TRBJ2-1; 8 bases align to TRBD2. From germline, CDR1 is MNHNY and CDR2 SVGAGI (reference sequence). CDR3 size: 16 residues. V dropped 5 bases and J dropped 3; count of bases not matched to a gene: 9. CDR3 loop: CASSGELAEIYNEQFF. The DNA for the CDR3 is TGTGCCAGCAGTGGGGAACTAGCGGAGATCTACAATGAGCAGTTCTTC.

A word on this clone: At one end the junction does not follow the germline gene, possibly because of a read error. The same CDR3 can be traced to other DNA sequences in this sample. V and J are TRBV11-2 and TRBJ2-7; either TRBD1 or TRBD2 may fit D (5 bases each). This CDR3 is built from 15 residues. The V gene's germline CDR1 is SGHAT and CDR2 FQNNGV. The CDR3 loop is CASSLAGRGTYEQYF. CDR3 bases: TGTGCCAGCAGCTTAGCGGGACGCGGAACCTACGAGCAGTATTTC.

This clone showed up just a few times. The rearrangement uses TRBV6-1 and TRBJ1-1, with 7 bases lining up with TRBD1. V shed 2 bases, J shed 7 bases, and the junction held 7 bases outside the gene matches. This CDR3 comprises 14 residues. CDR1 is MNHNS and CDR2 is SASEGT in the germline V gene. The CDR3 DNA follows: TGTGCCAGCAGTGAATGGACGGACAGGCTTGAAGCTTTCTTT. It yields the protein CASSEWTDRLEAFF.

As to this clone: Other DNA sequences in this sample translate to the same CDR3. The V gene is TRBV28, the J gene TRBJ2-1; D uncertain. The CDR3 covers 12 residues. Per the germline V gene, CDR1 is MDHEN and CDR2 is SYDVKM. Trimming shortened V by 5 bases and J by 4 bases, and 6 bases separated the two germline ends. CDR3 sequence (DNA): TGTGCCAGCAGTCCATCGTACAATGAGCAGTTCTTC. Amino acid sequence: CASSPSYNEQFF.

The CDR3 is CASSYIRDSGEQYF. As DNA, the CDR3 is TGTGCCAGCAGCTACATCAGGGACAGTGGGGAGCAGTACTTC. The rearrangement links TRBV11-1 to TRBJ2-5, with 7 bases identical to TRBD1. The V gene's germline CDR1 is SGHAT and CDR2 FQDESV (reference sequence). Trimming removed 4 bases from V and 11 bases from J; junction bases left unmatched: 13. The CDR3 contains 14 residues.

In DNA, the CDR3 is TGCGCCAGCAGCTCTATGGGACAGGGAGGCACAGATACGCAGTATTTT. Its protein product is CASSSMGQGGTDTQYF. This chain connects TRBV5-1 to TRBJ2-3; 9 nucleotides line up with TRBD1. Germline V gives CDR1 SGHRS, CDR2 YFSETQ. V dropped 3 bases and J dropped 1; count of bases not matched to a gene: 6. This CDR3 spans 16 amino acids. Filled out from reference TRBV5-1 and TRBJ2-3, the complete variable domain reads KAGVTQTPRYLIKTRGQQVTLSCSPISGHRSVSWYQQTPGQGLQFLFEYFSETQRNKGNFPGRFSGRQFSNSRSEMNVSTLELGDSALYLCASSSMGQGGTDTQYFGPGTRLTVL.

V usage is TRBV19 and J usage is TRBJ2-7; 9 nucleotides line up with TRBD1. The germline V gene has CDR1 LNHDA and CDR2 SQIVND (reference sequence). The V and J ends lost 5 bases and 2 bases, in that order; junction bases with no gene match: 7. This CDR3 contains 15 residues. DNA of the CDR3: TGTGCCAGTAGTGCCGGGACAGGGAACCCCTACGAGCAGTACTTC. It translates to CASSAGTGNPYEQYF.